This T cell receptor (beta chain) was identified in a study of T cell changes during pregnancy in multiple sclerosis. This CDR3 has 14 amino acids. With 1 base clipped from V and 6 bases from J, the junction kept 2 bases outside the gene matches. Germline CDR1 SEHNR, CDR2 FQNEAQ (reference sequence). Using immunoSEQ multiplex PCR, the repertoire was profiled, and TCRdb retains in-frame clones only, with some absent. This table has around 48,000 clones, roughly 90% appearing once. Sequencing used CD8+ T cells from peripheral blood mononuclear cells, obtained before pregnancy. This sequence was found in a female donor with multiple sclerosis, enrolled in a pregnancy study. The rearrangement joins TRBV7-9 to TRBJ2-1; 8 nucleotides agree with TRBD2. This CDR3 reads CASSLGGLVNEQFF. In DNA, the CDR3 is TGTGCCAGCAGCTTAGGGGGACTAGTCAATGAGCAGTTCTTC.